These T cell receptor beta chains were read from a single sample in a study of T cell responses to AZD1222 COVID-19 vaccine. TCRdb's copy holds only in-frame clones and misses some; the assay was immunoSEQ multiplex PCR. The sample yields more than 85,000 clones, more than 90% seen once. The sequences come from peripheral blood, collected 28 days after the second AZD1222 dose. The receptors shown here come from an adult who received the AZD1222 COVID-19 vaccine. The CDR3 runs from the conserved cysteine through the conserved F or W. A D gene is named only where the DNA matches it firmly. Size values are once, few and many counts, or a class for expanded clones, and some rows have none.

D gene | CDR3 length | J gene | clone size | V gene | CDR3 protein | CDR3 DNA
. | 13 | TRBJ2-7 | . | TRBV9 | CASSEAGNHEQYF | TGTGCCAGCAGCGAGGCAGGGAACCACGAGCAGTACTTC
. | 15 | TRBJ2-2 | . | TRBV5-1 | CASSLAGPNTGELFF | TGCGCCAGCAGCTTGGCCGGACCGAACACCGGGGAGCTGTTTTTT
. | 13 | TRBJ1-1 | . | TRBV3-1/TRBV3-2 | CASSTEENTEAFF | TGTGCCAGCAGCACGGAGGAGAACACTGAAGCTTTCTTT
TRBD1 | 13 | TRBJ1-5 | . | TRBV28 | CASSRTGVQPQHF | TGTGCCAGCAGTCGTACAGGGGTTCAGCCCCAGCATTTT
. | 14 | TRBJ1-1 | once | TRBV27 | CASSLMWGSTEAFF | TGTGCCAGCAGTTTAATGTGGGGGAGCACTGAAGCTTTCTTT
TRBD1 | 15 | TRBJ2-1 | . | TRBV6-1 | CASSDRGNSYNEQFF | TGTGCCAGCAGTGACAGGGGGAACTCCTACAATGAGCAGTTCTTC
. | 15 | TRBJ1-2 | . | TRBV5-1 | CASSLGTSLGYGYTF | TGCGCCAGCAGCTTGGGCACTTCTCTAGGCTATGGCTACACCTTC
. | 14 | TRBJ2-1 | . | TRBV5-4 | CASSLAVPYNEQFF | TGTGCCAGCAGCTTGGCAGTCCCCTACAATGAGCAGTTCTTC
. | 16 | TRBJ2-7 | once | TRBV11-1 | CASSSGPGRAHYEQYF | TGTGCCAGCTCCAGCGGACCGGGCAGGGCTCACTACGAGCAGTACTTC
. | 16 | TRBJ2-7 | . | TRBV13 | CASSPDRFVMSYEQYF | TGTGCCAGCAGCCCAGACAGGTTTGTGATGTCGTATGAGCAGTACTTC
TRBD2 | 14 | TRBJ2-7 | . | TRBV19 | CASTSSGVKYEQYF | TGTGCCAGTACTTCTAGCGGGGTGAAGTACGAGCAGTACTTC
. | 15 | TRBJ1-2 | once | TRBV15 | CATSRVARENYGYTF | TGTGCCACCAGCAGAGTCGCCAGGGAAAACTATGGCTACACCTTC
. | 14 | TRBJ1-4 | . | TRBV6-1 | CASSEGMPNEKLFF | TGTGCCAGCAGTGAAGGGATGCCTAATGAAAAACTGTTTTTT
. | 12 | TRBJ2-2 | . | TRBV7-2 | CASSLLSGELFF | TGTGCCAGCAGCCTTCTCTCCGGGGAGCTGTTTTTT
. | 12 | TRBJ2-7 | . | TRBV28 | CASSSWVGEQYF | TGTGCCAGCAGTTCGTGGGTGGGCGAGCAGTACTTC
. | 16 | TRBJ1-2 | . | TRBV11-1 | CASSQRGGGRRYGYTF | TGTGCCAGCAGCCAACGCGGAGGGGGGCGCAGGTATGGCTACACCTTC
TRBD1 | 15 | TRBJ2-3 | . | TRBV28 | CASSLPWTGADTQYF | TGTGCCAGCAGTTTACCCTGGACAGGGGCAGATACGCAGTATTTT
TRBD2 | 13 | TRBJ2-1 | . | TRBV7-2 | CASSKRGANEQFF | TGTGCCAGCAGCAAGCGGGGGGCCAATGAGCAGTTCTTC
. | 14 | TRBJ2-7 | . | TRBV30 | CAWSAGDLTYEQYF | TGTGCCTGGAGTGCGGGGGACTTAACCTACGAGCAGTACTTC
. | 13 | TRBJ1-1 | few | TRBV9 | CASSVAGNTEAFF | TGTGCCAGCAGCGTAGCAGGGAACACTGAAGCTTTCTTT
. | 13 | TRBJ2-7 | . | TRBV6-6 | CASAILSGNEQYF | TGTGCCAGCGCGATTCTTTCAGGGAACGAGCAGTACTTC
TRBD1 | 16 | TRBJ2-2 | . | TRBV5-1 | CASSLSRDRPTGELFF | TGCGCCAGCAGCTTGTCCCGGGACAGACCAACCGGGGAGCTGTTTTTT
TRBD2 | 17 | TRBJ2-5 | . | TRBV28 | CASSPTSGGAFAETQYF | TGTGCCAGCAGTCCGACTAGCGGGGGGGCTTTTGCAGAGACCCAGTACTTC
. | 14 | TRBJ2-7 | . | TRBV13 | CASSSGTETYEQYF | TGTGCCAGCAGCTCCGGGACGGAAACCTACGAGCAGTACTTC
. | 15 | TRBJ2-2 | . | TRBV9 | CASSARALNTGELFF | TGTGCCAGCAGCGCCCGGGCCCTGAACACCGGGGAGCTGTTTTTT
TRBD1 | 15 | TRBJ2-2 | . | TRBV5-4 | CASSSGQGAPGELFF | TGTGCCAGCAGCTCCGGACAGGGGGCGCCGGGGGAGCTGTTTTTT
. | 14 | TRBJ2-2 | . | TRBV5-1 | CASSSGQSTGELFF | TGCGCCAGCAGCTCGGGGCAGTCGACCGGGGAGCTGTTTTTT
. | 16 | TRBJ1-5 | . | TRBV5-3 | CARGGISAGHNQPQHF | TGTGCCAGAGGGGGTATTTCGGCGGGGCACAATCAGCCCCAGCATTTT
TRBD2 | 13 | TRBJ2-5 | once | TRBV19 | CASSPSRGETQYF | TGTGCCAGTAGTCCTTCGCGGGGGGAGACCCAGTACTTC
. | 15 | TRBJ1-4 | . | TRBV5-6 | CASSVPGRGNEKLFF | TGTGCCAGCAGCGTCCCGGGACGGGGGAATGAAAAACTGTTTTTT
TRBD1 | 14 | TRBJ1-3 | . | TRBV2 | CASTRDSSGNTIYF | TGTGCCAGCACCCGGGACAGCTCTGGAAACACCATATATTTT
TRBD1 | 15 | TRBJ1-2 | . | TRBV7-3 | CASSSSTGPHGGYTF | TGTGCCAGCAGCTCCTCGACAGGGCCCCATGGTGGCTACACCTTC
TRBD1 | 16 | TRBJ2-2 | . | TRBV5-1 | CASSFGTGGVTGELFF | TGCGCCAGCAGCTTCGGGACAGGGGGAGTTACCGGGGAGCTGTTTTTT
. | 13 | TRBJ1-5 | . | TRBV11-2 | CASSSGSYQPQHF | TGTGCCAGCAGCTCCGGGTCTTATCAGCCCCAGCATTTT
TRBD1 | 15 | TRBJ2-3 | . | TRBV10-3 | CAISAGRGSTDTQYF | TGTGCCATCAGTGCCGGCAGGGGGAGCACAGATACGCAGTATTTT
. | 14 | TRBJ2-2 | . | TRBV9 | CAGGPGANTGELFF | TGTGCCGGGGGCCCAGGGGCGAACACCGGGGAGCTGTTTTTT
. | 17 | TRBJ1-2 | . | TRBV4-3 | CASSQFTGGTFPYGYTF | TGCGCCAGCAGCCAATTTACCGGGGGGACGTTCCCCTATGGCTACACCTTC
TRBD2 | 17 | TRBJ2-3 | . | TRBV5-1 | CASKLGSSSGGPDTQYF | TGCGCCAGCAAGCTTGGGTCTTCTAGCGGGGGGCCAGATACGCAGTATTTT
. | 12 | TRBJ1-1 | . | TRBV11-2 | CASSSLDSEAFF | TGTGCCAGCAGCTCCCTGGACAGTGAAGCTTTCTTT
. | 13 | TRBJ2-2 | . | TRBV6-6 | CASMGVNTGELFF | TGTGCCAGCATGGGAGTTAACACCGGGGAGCTGTTTTTT
. | 13 | TRBJ2-5 | . | TRBV4-3 | CASSQVRQETQYF | TGCGCCAGCAGCCAAGTGAGACAAGAGACCCAGTACTTC
TRBD1 | 16 | TRBJ2-3 | . | TRBV3-1/TRBV3-2 | CASSQGVQGAGDTQYF | TGTGCCAGCAGCCAAGGGGTGCAGGGGGCCGGAGATACGCAGTATTTT
TRBD1 | 13 | TRBJ1-5 | . | TRBV7-8 | CASSRQGDQPQHF | TGTGCCAGCAGCCGACAGGGAGATCAGCCCCAGCATTTT
. | 17 | TRBJ1-6 | once | TRBV5-1 | CASSLEGQHPDNSPLHF | TGCGCCAGCAGCTTGGAGGGACAACACCCGGATAATTCACCCCTCCACTTT
. | 16 | TRBJ2-5 | once | TRBV5-1 | CASRPALQGLGETQYF | TGCGCCAGCAGACCGGCCTTGCAGGGTCTTGGAGAGACCCAGTACTTC
. | 14 | TRBJ2-7 | . | TRBV27 | CASSLQYSSYEQYF | TGTGCCAGCAGTTTACAGTATAGCTCCTACGAGCAGTACTTC
. | 14 | TRBJ2-3 | . | TRBV7-3 | CASSPTGGRDTQYF | TGTGCCAGCAGCCCGACCGGGGGGCGGGATACGCAGTATTTT
TRBD2 | 15 | TRBJ2-7 | . | TRBV11-1 | CASRPGTSGGYEQYF | TGTGCCAGCAGGCCCGGGACTAGCGGGGGATACGAGCAGTACTTC
TRBD1 | 15 | TRBJ1-6 | once | TRBV5-1 | CASSEIQGLNSPLHF | TGCGCCAGCAGCGAGATACAGGGGCTAAATTCACCCCTCCACTTT
. | 15 | TRBJ1-5 | . | TRBV4-3 | CASSQEGYSNQPQHF | TGCGCCAGCAGCCAAGAGGGTTATTCCAATCAGCCCCAGCATTTT
. | 16 | TRBJ1-5 | . | TRBV7-2 | CASSLLSGLANQPQHF | TGTGCCAGCAGCTTATTATCAGGGTTGGCCAATCAGCCCCAGCATTTT
. | 15 | TRBJ1-2 | . | TRBV4-3 | CASSQDSRVDYGYTF | TGCGCCAGCAGCCAAGATAGCAGAGTCGACTATGGCTACACCTTC
. | 14 | TRBJ1-3 | . | TRBV9 | CASSVFTSGNTIYF | TGTGCCAGCAGCGTATTCACTTCTGGAAACACCATATATTTT
. | 14 | TRBJ1-4 | . | TRBV6-5 | CASTRGGFNEKLFF | TGTGCCAGCACCCGGGGGGGCTTTAATGAAAAACTGTTTTTT
. | 13 | TRBJ2-6 | once | TRBV5-4 | CASSLDRANVLTF | TGTGCCAGCAGCTTGGACCGGGCCAACGTCCTGACTTTC
. | 14 | TRBJ1-5 | . | TRBV2 | CASSDATDNQPQHF | TGTGCCAGCAGTGACGCGACAGACAATCAGCCCCAGCATTTT
. | 14 | TRBJ2-1 | . | TRBV3-1/TRBV3-2 | CASSQTGLAGEQFF | TGTGCCAGCAGCCAAACGGGGCTAGCTGGTGAGCAGTTCTTC
. | 15 | TRBJ1-6 | once | TRBV4-3 | CASSQILGNNSPLHF | TGCGCCAGCAGCCAAATCTTGGGAAATAATTCACCCCTCCACTTT
. | 12 | TRBJ2-3 | few | TRBV7-9 | CASSLDLDTQYF | TGTGCCAGCAGCTTAGATCTCGATACGCAGTATTTT
. | 14 | TRBJ1-2 | . | TRBV18 | CASSETPAGYGYTF | TGTGCCAGCTCAGAAACGCCTGCAGGCTATGGCTACACCTTC